Listed here are 11 T cell receptor beta chains from one sample, sequenced in a study of radiation and T cells in renal cell carcinoma. Method: immunoSEQ multiplex PCR; TCRdb's copy keeps in-frame clones and lacks some. The sample carries 130,000 or so clones, over 80% recorded once. Time point noted: baseline pretreatment blood. Treatment described: 15 Gy SBRT to primary tumor, nephrectomy 4 weeks later. Sequencing used blood, obtained from a patient whose treatment included radiotherapy and nephrectomy. These TCRs come from a woman aged 45-65 years with renal cell carcinoma.

The V and J genes are TRBV5-6 and TRBJ1-6; the D is unclear. Between the trimmed V and J ends, which lost 6 bases and 3 bases, there was a span of 13 bases. Germline CDR1 reads SGHDT; CDR2 reads YYEEEE. The CDR3 contains 15 residues. DNA of the CDR3: TGTGCCAGCACCTTACGGGTCCTCTATAATTCACCCCTCCACTTT. Protein product: CASTLRVLYNSPLHF.

The chain joins TRBV5-1 to TRBJ2-7, with TRBD2 identical over 12 bases. CDR3 length: 14 amino acids. V lost 4 bases to trimming and J lost 13 bases; unmatched junction nucleotides: 12. Per germline, CDR1 SGHRS and CDR2 YFSETQ. The CDR3 loop is CASSNGLAGIGYYF. In nucleotides, the CDR3 is TGCGCCAGCAGCAACGGACTAGCGGGGATTGGCTATTACTTC. Complete variable domain (other parts from reference TRBV5-1 and TRBJ2-7): KAGVTQTPRYLIKTRGQQVTLSCSPISGHRSVSWYQQTPGQGLQFLFEYFSETQRNKGNFPGRFSGRQFSNSRSEMNVSTLELGDSALYLCASSNGLAGIGYYFGPGTRLTVT.

The chain employs TRBV5-1 and TRBJ1-6; the D gene is possibly TRBD1 (6 bases). Germline CDR1 is SGHRS and CDR2 is YFSETQ. The CDR3 has 13 amino acids. Trimming left V 6 bases short and J 5 bases short, with 9 bases between. Here the CDR3 DNA reads TGCGCCAGCACCGGGGGCGATAATTCACCCCTCCACTTT. Protein sequence: CASTGGDNSPLHF.

This clone was seen once. V and J are TRBV5-1 and TRBJ2-7; D is unresolved. There are 14 residues in the CDR3. In germline, CDR1 is SGHRS, CDR2 YFSETQ. V gave up 1 base and J gave up 0 bases, with 8 bases separating them. The chain's CDR3 is CASSLTRSSYEQYF. The CDR3 nucleotides are TGCGCCAGCAGCTTGACGCGGAGCTCCTACGAGCAGTACTTC.

The CDR3 DNA is TGTGCCAGCAGCCGGGCCCAGGGCCAGGTCCACTACGAGCAGTACTTC. It codes for CASSRAQGQVHYEQYF. J is TRBJ2-7 and V is TRBV7-9, with a possible D match to TRBD1 (5 bases). The V end was cut by 5 bases, the J end by 3 bases, with 20 bases between. Germline-derived CDR1 and CDR2 are SEHNR and FQNEAQ (reference sequence). CDR3 size: 16 residues. Filled out from reference TRBV7-9 and TRBJ2-7, the complete variable domain reads DTGVSQNPRHKITKRGQNVTFRCDPISEHNRLYWYRQTLGQGPEFLTYFQNEAQLEKSRLLSDRFSAERPKGSFSTLEIQRTEQGDSAMYLCASSRAQGQVHYEQYFGPGTRLTVT.

This chain connects TRBV5-6 to TRBJ2-1; TRBD2 matches 9 bases. CDR3 length equals 16 residues. The trim removed 0 bases at V and 4 bases at J, leaving 5 bases unmatched. The germline gives CDR1 SGHDT, CDR2 YYEEEE. The CDR3 sequence is CASSLARLAGYNEQFF. CDR3 bases: TGTGCCAGCAGCTTGGCCCGTCTAGCGGGGTACAATGAGCAGTTCTTC.

V gene TRBV10-3 combines with J gene TRBJ2-7; maybe TRBD2 (5 bases). CDR3 length: 14 residues. CDR1 is ENHRY, CDR2 SYGVKD, per germline. Between the trimmed V and J ends, which lost 0 bases and 4 bases, there was a span of 10 bases. The CDR3 protein is CAISESWEWYEQYF. The CDR3 region has the DNA TGTGCCATCAGTGAGTCGTGGGAGTGGTACGAGCAGTACTTC.

The V call is TRBV7-9, the J call TRBJ2-1; 10 bases align to TRBD2. Germline CDR1 SEHNR, CDR2 FQNEAQ (reference sequence). The CDR3 spans 15 residues. Trimming removed 5 bases from V and 8 bases from J; junction bases left unmatched: 9. The chain's CDR3 is CASSRLAGRQDEQFF. The CDR3 DNA follows: TGTGCCAGCAGCCGACTAGCGGGCCGACAAGATGAGCAGTTCTTC.

The chain couples TRBV2 to TRBJ1-5; D uncertain. The CDR3 runs to 15 residues. Germline CDR1 and CDR2: SNHLY and FYNNEI. The V gene lost 3 bases and the J gene lost 3 bases, with 12 bases spanning the gap. CDR3 in amino acids: CASSEDRSVNQPQHF. Written as DNA, the CDR3 is TGTGCCAGCAGTGAGGACCGATCCGTCAATCAGCCCCAGCATTTT.

To note about this clone: Other nucleotide sequences from this sample produce the same CDR3. The chain is built from TRBV18 and TRBJ2-3; D unresolved. The CDR3 consists of 13 residues. V gave up 3 bases and J gave up 0 bases, with 4 bases separating them. In germline, CDR1 is KGHSH, CDR2 LQKENI. CDR3 loop: CASSPPSTDTQYF. CDR3 nucleotide sequence: TGTGCCAGCTCACCGCCTAGCACAGATACGCAGTATTTT.

This chain joins TRBV7-9 and TRBJ2-2, with D tentatively TRBD2 (5 bases). CDR1 is SEHNR, CDR2 FQNEAQ, per germline (reference sequence). Trimming pared 6 bases from V and 6 bases from J, leaving 11 bases between. The CDR3 loop spans 13 amino acids. The CDR3 loop reads CASRTSEAGELFF. The CDR3, as DNA: TGTGCCAGCAGGACGTCGGAGGCCGGGGAGCTGTTTTTT.